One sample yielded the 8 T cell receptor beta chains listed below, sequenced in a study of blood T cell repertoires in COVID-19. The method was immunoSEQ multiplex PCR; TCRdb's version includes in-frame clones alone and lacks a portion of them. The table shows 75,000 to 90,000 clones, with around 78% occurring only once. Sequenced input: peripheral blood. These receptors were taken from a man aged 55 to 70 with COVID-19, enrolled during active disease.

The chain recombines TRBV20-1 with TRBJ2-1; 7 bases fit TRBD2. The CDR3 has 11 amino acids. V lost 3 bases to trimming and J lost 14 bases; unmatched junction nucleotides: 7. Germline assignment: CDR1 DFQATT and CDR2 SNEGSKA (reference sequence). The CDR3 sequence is CSASRLAEEFF. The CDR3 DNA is TGCAGTGCTAGTAGGCTAGCGGAGGAGTTCTTC.

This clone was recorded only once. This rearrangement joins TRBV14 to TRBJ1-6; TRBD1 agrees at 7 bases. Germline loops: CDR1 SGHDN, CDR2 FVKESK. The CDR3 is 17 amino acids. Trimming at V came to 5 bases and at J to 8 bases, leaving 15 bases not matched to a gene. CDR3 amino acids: CASSRGGATGRHSPLHF. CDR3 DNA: TGTGCCAGCAGCAGAGGAGGCGCGACAGGGAGGCATTCACCCCTCCACTTT.

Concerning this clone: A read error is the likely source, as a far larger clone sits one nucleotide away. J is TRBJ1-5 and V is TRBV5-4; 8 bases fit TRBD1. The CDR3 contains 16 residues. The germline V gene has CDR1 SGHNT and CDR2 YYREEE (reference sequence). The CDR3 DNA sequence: TGTGCCAGCAGCCGCGGAGGACAGGGCAGTAATCAGCCCCAGCTTTTT. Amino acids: CASSRGGQGSNQPQLF.

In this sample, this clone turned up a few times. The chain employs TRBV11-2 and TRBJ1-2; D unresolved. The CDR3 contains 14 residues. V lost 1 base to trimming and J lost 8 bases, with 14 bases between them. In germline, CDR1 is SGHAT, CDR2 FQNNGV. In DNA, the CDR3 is TGTGCCAGCAGCTTAGTTGGGAGGGTCGGCGGCTACACCTTC. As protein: CASSLVGRVGGYTF.

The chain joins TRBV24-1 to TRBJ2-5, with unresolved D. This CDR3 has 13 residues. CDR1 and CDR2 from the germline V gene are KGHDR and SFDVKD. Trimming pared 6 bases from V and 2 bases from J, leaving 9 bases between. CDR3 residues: CATSSGIQETQYF. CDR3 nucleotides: TGTGCCACCAGTTCAGGCATTCAAGAGACCCAGTACTTC.

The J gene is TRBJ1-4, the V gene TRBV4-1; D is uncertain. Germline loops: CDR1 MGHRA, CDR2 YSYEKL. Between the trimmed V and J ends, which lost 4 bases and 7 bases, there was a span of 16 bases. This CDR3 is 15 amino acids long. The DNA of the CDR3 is TGCGCCAGCAGCCCCCCCCTTGCAGGTGCTGAAAAACTGTTTTTT. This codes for CASSPPLAGAEKLFF.

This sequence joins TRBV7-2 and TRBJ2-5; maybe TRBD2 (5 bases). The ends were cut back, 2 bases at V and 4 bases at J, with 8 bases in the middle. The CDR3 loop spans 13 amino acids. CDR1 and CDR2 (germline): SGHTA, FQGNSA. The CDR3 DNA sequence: TGTGCCAGCAGCTTAACCGGGGTAGAGACCCAGTACTTC. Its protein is CASSLTGVETQYF.

DNA of the CDR3: TGTGCCAGCAGCTACCGACAGGGGGCGAATTCACCCCTCCACTTT. Translated, it gives CASSYRQGANSPLHF. This chain uses TRBV11-1 with TRBJ1-6, with TRBD1 matching 10 bases. In germline, CDR1 is SGHAT, CDR2 FQDESV (reference sequence). CDR3 length: 15 amino acids. The J segment lost 7 bases and the V segment lost 4 bases, leaving 4 bases of the junction unmatched. The full variable domain, in which reference TRBV11-1 and TRBJ1-6 provide the parts outside the CDR3, is EAEVAQSPRYKITEKSQAVAFWCDPISGHATLYWYRQILGQGPELLVQFQDESVVDDSQLPKDRFSAERLKGVDSTLKIQPAELGDSAMYLCASSYRQGANSPLHFGNGTRLTVT.